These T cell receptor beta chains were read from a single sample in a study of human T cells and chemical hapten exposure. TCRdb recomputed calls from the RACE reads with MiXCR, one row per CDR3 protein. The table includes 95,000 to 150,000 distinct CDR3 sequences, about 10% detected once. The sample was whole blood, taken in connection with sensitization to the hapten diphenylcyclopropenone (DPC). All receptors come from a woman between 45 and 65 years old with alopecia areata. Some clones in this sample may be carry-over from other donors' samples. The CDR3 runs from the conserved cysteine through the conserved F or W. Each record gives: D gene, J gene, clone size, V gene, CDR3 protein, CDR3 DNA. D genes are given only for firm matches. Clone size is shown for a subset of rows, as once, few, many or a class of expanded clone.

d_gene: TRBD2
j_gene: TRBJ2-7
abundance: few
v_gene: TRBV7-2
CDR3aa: CASSLEAGGIYEQYF
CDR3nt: TGTGCCAGCAGCTTAGAGGCGGGAGGGATCTACGAGCAGTACTTC

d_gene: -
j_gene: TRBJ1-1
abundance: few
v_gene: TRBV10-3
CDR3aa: CAISDGRWDPEAFF
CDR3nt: TGTGCCATCAGTGATGGTCGATGGGACCCTGAAGCTTTCTTT

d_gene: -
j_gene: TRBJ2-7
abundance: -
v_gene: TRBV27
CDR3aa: CASRARRAEQTNEQYF
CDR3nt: TGTGCCAGCAGGGCCAGGAGGGCAGAACAAACCAACGAGCAGTACTTC

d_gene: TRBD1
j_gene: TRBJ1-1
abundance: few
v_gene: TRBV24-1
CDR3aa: CATRRQGGTEAFF
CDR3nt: TGTGCCACCAGACGACAGGGCGGCACTGAAGCTTTCTTT

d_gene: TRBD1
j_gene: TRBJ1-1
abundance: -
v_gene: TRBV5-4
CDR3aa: CASSLQGADEAFF
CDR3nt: TGTGCCAGCAGCTTACAGGGGGCCGATGAAGCTTTCTTT

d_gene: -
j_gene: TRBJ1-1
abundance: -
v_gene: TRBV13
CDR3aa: CASSLENMNTEAFF
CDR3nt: TGTGCCAGCAGCTTGGAGAACATGAACACTGAAGCTTTCTTT

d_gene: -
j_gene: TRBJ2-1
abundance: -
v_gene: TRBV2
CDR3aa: CASSEAAGNEQFF
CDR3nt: TGTGCCAGCAGTGAAGCCGCGGGGAATGAGCAGTTCTTC

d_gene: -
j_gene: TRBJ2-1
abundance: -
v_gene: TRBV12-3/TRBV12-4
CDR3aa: CASRGDGGTLGNEQFF
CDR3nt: TGTGCCAGCAGGGGGGATGGCGGGACCCTGGGGAATGAGCAGTTCTTC

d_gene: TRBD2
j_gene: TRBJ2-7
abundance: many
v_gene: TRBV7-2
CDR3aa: CAIRREGPEQYF
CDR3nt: TGTGCAATCAGGCGGGAGGGCCCCGAGCAGTACTTC

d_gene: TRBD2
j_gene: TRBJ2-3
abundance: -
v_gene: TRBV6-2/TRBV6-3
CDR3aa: CASKTGLTLTDTQYF
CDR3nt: TGTGCCAGCAAAACGGGACTAACCTTAACAGATACGCAGTATTTT

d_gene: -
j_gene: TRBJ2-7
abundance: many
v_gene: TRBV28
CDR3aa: CASTLGAAYEQYF
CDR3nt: TGTGCCAGCACCCTGGGGGCAGCCTACGAGCAGTACTTC

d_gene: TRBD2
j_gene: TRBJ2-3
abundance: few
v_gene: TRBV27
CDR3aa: CASRLLGTSGRRDTQYF
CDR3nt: TGTGCCAGCAGACTCCTAGGGACTAGCGGGAGGCGAGATACGCAGTATTTT

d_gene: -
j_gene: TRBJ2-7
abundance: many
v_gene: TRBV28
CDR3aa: CASSPSGATYEQYF
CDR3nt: TGTGCCAGCAGTCCCTCAGGGGCTACCTACGAGCAGTACTTC

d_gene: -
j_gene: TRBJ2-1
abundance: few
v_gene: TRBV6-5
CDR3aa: CASSYSPNEQFF
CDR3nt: TGTGCCAGCAGTTACTCCCCCAATGAGCAGTTCTTC

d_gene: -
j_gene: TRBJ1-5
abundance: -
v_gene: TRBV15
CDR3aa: CATSRDRGQGQPQHF
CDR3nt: TGTGCCACCAGCAGAGATCGGGGGCAGGGGCAGCCCCAGCATTTT

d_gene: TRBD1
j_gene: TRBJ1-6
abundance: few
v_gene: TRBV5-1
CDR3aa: CASSVDRGGSPLHF
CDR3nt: TGCGCCAGCAGCGTGGACAGGGGTGGCTCACCCCTCCACTTT

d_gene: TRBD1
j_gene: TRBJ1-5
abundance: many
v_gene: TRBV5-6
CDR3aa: CASSLRQGRSNQPQHF
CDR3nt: TGTGCCAGCAGCCTACGACAGGGGCGTAGCAATCAGCCCCAGCATTTT

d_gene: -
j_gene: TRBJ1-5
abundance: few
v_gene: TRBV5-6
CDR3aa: CASSSRREGHQPQHF
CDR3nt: TGTGCCAGCAGCTCCCGGCGGGAAGGCCATCAGCCCCAGCATTTT

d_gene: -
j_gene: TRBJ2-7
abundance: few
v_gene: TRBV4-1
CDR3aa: CASSQDPHPGLVDEQYF
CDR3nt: TGCGCCAGCAGCCAAGATCCACACCCGGGGTTGGTCGACGAGCAGTACTTC

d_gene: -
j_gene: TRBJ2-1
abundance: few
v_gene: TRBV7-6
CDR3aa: CASSLIAISYNEQFF
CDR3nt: TGTGCCAGCAGCCTGATCGCGATATCCTACAATGAGCAGTTCTTC

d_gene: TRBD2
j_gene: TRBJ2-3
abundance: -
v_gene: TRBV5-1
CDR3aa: CASSSDISGGGRDTQYF
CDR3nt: TGCGCCAGCAGCTCGGACATTAGCGGGGGCGGAAGAGATACGCAGTATTTT

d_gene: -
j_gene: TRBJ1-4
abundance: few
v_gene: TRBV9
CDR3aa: CASSVVGNSEKLFF
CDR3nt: TGTGCCAGCAGCGTAGTAGGGAATAGTGAAAAACTGTTTTTT

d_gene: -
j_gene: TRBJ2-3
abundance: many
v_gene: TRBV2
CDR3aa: CASRKTSSPTDTQYF
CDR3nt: TGTGCCAGCAGGAAGACCTCTTCACCCACAGATACGCAGTATTTT

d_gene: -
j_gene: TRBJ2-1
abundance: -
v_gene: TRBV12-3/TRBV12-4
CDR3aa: CASSSRGNEQFF
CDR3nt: TGTGCCAGCAGTTCTCGCGGGAATGAGCAGTTCTTC

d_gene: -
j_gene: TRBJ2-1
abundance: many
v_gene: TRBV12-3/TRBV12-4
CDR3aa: CASSLTQGRANEQFF
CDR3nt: TGTGCCAGCAGTTTAACCCAGGGGCGGGCGAATGAGCAGTTCTTC

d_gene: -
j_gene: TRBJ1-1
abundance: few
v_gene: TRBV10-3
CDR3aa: CAIREARGEAFF
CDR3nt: TGTGCCATCAGAGAGGCCAGGGGAGAGGCTTTCTTT

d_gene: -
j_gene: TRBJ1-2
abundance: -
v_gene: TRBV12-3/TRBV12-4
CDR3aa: CASSFGTNYGYTF
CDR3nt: TGTGCCAGCAGTTTCGGGACAAATTATGGCTACACCTTC

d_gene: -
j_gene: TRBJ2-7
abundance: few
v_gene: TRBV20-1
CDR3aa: CSARDPSEQYF
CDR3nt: TGCAGTGCTAGAGATCCGTCCGAGCAGTACTTC

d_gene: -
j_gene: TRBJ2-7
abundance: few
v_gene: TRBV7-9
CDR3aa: CASSGQSYEQYF
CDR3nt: TGTGCCAGCAGCGGACAGTCCTACGAGCAGTACTTC

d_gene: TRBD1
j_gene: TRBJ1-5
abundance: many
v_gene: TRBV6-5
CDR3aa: CASSQRQGGNQPQHF
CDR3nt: TGTGCCAGCAGCCAACGACAGGGGGGCAATCAGCCCCAGCATTTT

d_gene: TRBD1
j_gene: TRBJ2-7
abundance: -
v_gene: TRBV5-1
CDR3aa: CASSPDRGGIEQYF
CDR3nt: TGCGCCAGCAGCCCGGACAGGGGAGGTATCGAGCAGTACTTC

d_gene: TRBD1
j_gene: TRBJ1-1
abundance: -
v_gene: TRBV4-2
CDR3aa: CASSQHRGITEAFF
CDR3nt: TGTGCCAGCAGCCAACACAGGGGTATCACTGAAGCTTTCTTT

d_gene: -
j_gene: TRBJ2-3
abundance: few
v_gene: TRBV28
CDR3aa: CASSRDSSTDTQYF
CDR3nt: TGTGCCAGCAGTCGGGACTCGAGCACAGATACGCAGTATTTT

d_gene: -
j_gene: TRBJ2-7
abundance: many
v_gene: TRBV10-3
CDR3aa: CALEVNGEQYF
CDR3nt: TGTGCCCTAGAGGTAAATGGTGAGCAGTACTTC

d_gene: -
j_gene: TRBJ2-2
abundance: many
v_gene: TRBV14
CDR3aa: CASSLTTRGYTGELFF
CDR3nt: TGTGCCAGCAGCCTAACGACTCGTGGATATACCGGGGAGCTGTTTTTT

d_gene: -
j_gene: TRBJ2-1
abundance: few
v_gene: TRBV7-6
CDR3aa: CASSLDLNEQFF
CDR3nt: TGTGCCAGCAGCTTAGATTTAAATGAGCAGTTCTTC

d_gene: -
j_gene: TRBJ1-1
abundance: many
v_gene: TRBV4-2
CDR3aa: CASSQDRGAGYTEAFF
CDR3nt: TGTGCCAGCAGCCAAGATCGGGGGGCGGGGTACACTGAAGCTTTCTTT

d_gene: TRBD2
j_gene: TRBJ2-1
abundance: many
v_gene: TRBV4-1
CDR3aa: CASSQGLAGGNEQFF
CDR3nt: TGCGCCAGCAGCCAGGGCCTAGCGGGGGGCAATGAGCAGTTCTTC

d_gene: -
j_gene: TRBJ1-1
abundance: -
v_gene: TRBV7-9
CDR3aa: CASSSAGVNTEAFF
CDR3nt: TGTGCCAGCAGCTCCGCAGGGGTGAACACTGAAGCTTTCTTT

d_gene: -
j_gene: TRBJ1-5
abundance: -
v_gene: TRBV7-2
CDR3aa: CASSLKCDQPQHF
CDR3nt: TGTGCCAGCAGCTTAAAGTGTGATCAGCCCCAGCATTTT

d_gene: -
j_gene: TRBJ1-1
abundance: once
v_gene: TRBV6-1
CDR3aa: CASSPREAWPEAFF
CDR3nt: TGTGCCAGCAGTCCACGGGAAGCTTGGCCTGAGGCTTTCTTT

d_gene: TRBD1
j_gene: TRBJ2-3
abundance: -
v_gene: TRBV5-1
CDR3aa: CASSWDRRSTQYF
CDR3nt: TGCGCCAGCAGTTGGGACAGAAGATCCACGCAGTATTTT

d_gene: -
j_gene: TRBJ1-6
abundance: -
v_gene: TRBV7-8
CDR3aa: CASSLSGRGTHSPLHF
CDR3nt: TGTGCCAGCAGCTTATCTGGCAGGGGCACCCATTCACCCCTCCACTTT

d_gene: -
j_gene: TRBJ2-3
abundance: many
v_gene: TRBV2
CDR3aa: CASSPSADTTDTQYF
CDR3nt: TGTGCCAGCAGTCCATCGGCGGATACCACAGATACGCAGTATTTT

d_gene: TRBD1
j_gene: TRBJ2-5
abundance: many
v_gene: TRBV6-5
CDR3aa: CASKTGGQETQYF
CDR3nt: TGTGCCAGCAAAACAGGGGGGCAAGAGACCCAGTACTTC

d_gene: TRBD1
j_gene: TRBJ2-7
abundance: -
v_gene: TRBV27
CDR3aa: CASRSPGTGFREQYF
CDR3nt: TGTGCCAGCCGAAGTCCCGGGACAGGGTTTCGGGAGCAGTACTTC